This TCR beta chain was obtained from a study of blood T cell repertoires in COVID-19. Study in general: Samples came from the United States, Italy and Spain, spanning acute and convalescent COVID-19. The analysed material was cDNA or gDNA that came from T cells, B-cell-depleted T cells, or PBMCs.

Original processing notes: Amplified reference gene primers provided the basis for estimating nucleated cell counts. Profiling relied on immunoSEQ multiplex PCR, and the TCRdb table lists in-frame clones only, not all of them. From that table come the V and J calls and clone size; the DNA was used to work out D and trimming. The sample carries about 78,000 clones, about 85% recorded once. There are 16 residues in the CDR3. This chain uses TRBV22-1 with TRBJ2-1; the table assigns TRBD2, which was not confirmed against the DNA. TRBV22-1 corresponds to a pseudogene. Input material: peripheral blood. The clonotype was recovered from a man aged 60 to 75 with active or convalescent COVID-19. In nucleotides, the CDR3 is TGTCCTGGGAGTACAACACCGGGACTAGCGGACAATGAGCAGTTCTTC. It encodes CPGSTTPGLADNEQFF.